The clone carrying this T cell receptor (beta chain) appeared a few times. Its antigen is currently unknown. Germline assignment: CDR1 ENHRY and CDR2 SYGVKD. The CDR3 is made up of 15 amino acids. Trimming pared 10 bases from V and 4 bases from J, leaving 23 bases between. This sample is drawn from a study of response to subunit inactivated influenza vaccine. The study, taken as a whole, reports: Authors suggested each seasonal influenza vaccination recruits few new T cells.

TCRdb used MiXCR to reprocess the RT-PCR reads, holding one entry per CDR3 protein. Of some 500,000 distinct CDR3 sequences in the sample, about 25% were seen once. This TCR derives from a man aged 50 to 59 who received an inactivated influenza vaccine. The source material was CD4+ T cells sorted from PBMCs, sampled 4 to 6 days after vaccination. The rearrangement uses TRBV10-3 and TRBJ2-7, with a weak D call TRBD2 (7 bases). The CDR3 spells CATNSLSGGRYEQYF. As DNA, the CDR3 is TGTGCCACCAACTCACTTTCCGGGGGGCGGTACGAGCAGTACTTC.